This note documents a single T cell receptor (beta chain) sequence. What this receptor recognizes is not known. Base qualities are not recorded, but no much larger clone differs from it by a single base. The source of the sample is a study of multiple sclerosis patients with progressive multifocal leukoencephalopathy (dated by TCRdb to the late 2010s). Regarding the complete study: Four to six MS patients treated with natalizumab who did not develop PML were sampled longitudinally as controls. Peripheral T and B cells were examined in MS patients who went on to develop PML (4 under natalizumab, 1 after alemtuzumab) as well as in treated patients who did not. From before therapy, through 6 and 12 months, up to PML onset, two natalizumab-treated patients who later developed PML were tracked longitudinally. The study was designed to detect JC virus-specific or public T-cell expansions arising at the time of PML onset. The study at large found these results: Lower normalized Shannon entropy suggested less diverse TRB repertoires in most PML patients, whereas the natalizumab-treated controls showed values near 1. Only peripheral blood was analyzed, although cerebrospinal fluid or brain lymphocytes might be more informative for natalizumab-associated PML. At the time PML developed, no common TRBV or TRBJ gene usage or preferential TRBV-TRBJ pairings were detected. Only PML patients had TRB clones above 0.5% frequency, but the clones expanded at PML onset were already present before and during natalizumab therapy. With only a small, descriptive cohort, it remained unclear whether the findings reflect JC virus infection or general immunocompromise.

The time point label, as the study defines it: before natalizumab initiation. Every listed patient had earlier received interferon beta, and every PML patient was female. Before the first natalizumab infusion, T0 blood samples were collected. Ficoll-Hypaque density gradient centrifugation was used to isolate peripheral blood mononuclear cells. V has 0 bases trimmed and J has 2 bases trimmed; junction bases matching no gene number 6. CDR1 and CDR2, per the germline V gene, are SGDLS and YYNGEE. Measured from the cysteine to the phenylalanine, the CDR3 is 18 residues long. Only the CDR3 portion is preserved as DNA: 54 bases, with reading frame beginning at the first base. Using the immunoSEQ two-step multiplex PCR at survey-level depth, TRB CDR3 regions were amplified from genomic DNA. Synthetic inline TR CDR3 controls covering all V-J pairings were spiked into each PCR so that template counts could be estimated and amplification bias removed. Reads went through processing to reduce amplification and sequencing bias, and quantification was done against synthetic TR CDR3 analogs. The paper's data handling went like this. Raw data were processed in ImmunoSEQ Analyzer, with out-of-frame sequences and CDR3s containing stop codons removed, and gene names were assigned according to IMGT nomenclature. Normalized Shannon entropy, defined as 1 minus Pielou's evenness, was used to summarize repertoire diversity. TRB sequences were considered identical only when V gene, J gene and CDR3 were shared. Public PML clonotypes were CDR3s found in two or more PML-onset samples but not found earlier, in controls, or in public databases. CDR3 amino acid composition by position was analyzed with Skylign using the observed count method. TCRdb mirrors the immuneACCESS table, restricted to in-frame sequences. Some clones are absent from its copies; in checked studies, under half trace to an unresolved V gene, and the reason for the others is unknown. The DNA gave D and trimming, while V, J and clone size come from that table. The sample contains around 32,000 clones, about 92% of them found a single time. The biggest ten clones account for less than 2% of the sample.

The sequence came from a young man with multiple sclerosis. The sample taken for sequencing was PBMCs. The chain uses TRBV9 and TRBJ2-5; 14 bases in the middle match TRBD2. The sequenced DNA: TGTGCCAGCAGCGTAGGCCTGGGACTAGCGGGAGAACAAGAGACCCAGTACTTC. This sequence encodes CASSVGLGLAGEQETQYF.